The source of this T cell receptor beta chain is a study of blood T cell repertoires in COVID-19. Here immunoSEQ multiplex PCR was the method, and the copy in TCRdb shows in-frame clones only, minus some. Of a few hundred thousand clones in the sample, 70% to 90% are singletons; the top ten hold approximately 12%. Sequencing used peripheral blood. This receptor was identified in a woman aged 55-69 years with acute or convalescent COVID-19.

CDR3 in DNA: TGTGCCACCCTACAGGGGGCGCCTACTGAAGCTTTCTTT. Translated: CATLQGAPTEAFF. The chain recombines TRBV6-5 with TRBJ1-1, with TRBD1 identical over 9 bases. CDR1 MNHEY and CDR2 SVGAGI come from the germline V gene. The CDR3 runs 13 residues. The junction had 8 bases not matched to a gene; V was cut back by 10 bases and J by 5 bases.